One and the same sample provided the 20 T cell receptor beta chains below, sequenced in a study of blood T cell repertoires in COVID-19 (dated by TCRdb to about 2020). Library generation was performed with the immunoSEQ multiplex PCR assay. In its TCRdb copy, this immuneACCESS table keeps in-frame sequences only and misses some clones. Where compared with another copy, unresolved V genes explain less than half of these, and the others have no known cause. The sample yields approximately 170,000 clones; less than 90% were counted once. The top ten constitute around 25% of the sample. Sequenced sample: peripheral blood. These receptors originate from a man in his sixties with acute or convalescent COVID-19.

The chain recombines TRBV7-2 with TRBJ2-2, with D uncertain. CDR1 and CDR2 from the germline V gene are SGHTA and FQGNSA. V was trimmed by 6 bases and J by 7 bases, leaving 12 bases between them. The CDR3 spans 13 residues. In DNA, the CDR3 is TGTGCCAGCAGGCCGCTGGGCCACGGGGAGCTGTTTTTT. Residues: CASRPLGHGELFF. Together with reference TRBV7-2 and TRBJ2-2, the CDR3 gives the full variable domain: GAGVSQSPSNKVTEKGKDVELRCDPISGHTALYWYRQSLGQGLEFLIYFQGNSAPDKSGLPSDRFSAERTGGSVSTLTIQRTQQEDSAVYLCASRPLGHGELFFGEGSRLTVL.

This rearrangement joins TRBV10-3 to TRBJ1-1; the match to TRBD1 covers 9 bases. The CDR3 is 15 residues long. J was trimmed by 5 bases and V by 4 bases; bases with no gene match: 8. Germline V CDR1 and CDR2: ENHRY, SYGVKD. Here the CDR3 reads CAISGYRGRGTEAFF. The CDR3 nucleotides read TGTGCCATCAGTGGGTACAGGGGGCGCGGAACTGAAGCTTTCTTT.

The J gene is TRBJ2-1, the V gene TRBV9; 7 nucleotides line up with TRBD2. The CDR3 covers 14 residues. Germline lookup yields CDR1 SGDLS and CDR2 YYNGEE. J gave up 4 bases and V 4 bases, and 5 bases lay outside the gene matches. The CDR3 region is CASSPGGSYNEQFF. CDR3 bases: TGTGCCAGCAGCCCGGGAGGTTCGTACAATGAGCAGTTCTTC.

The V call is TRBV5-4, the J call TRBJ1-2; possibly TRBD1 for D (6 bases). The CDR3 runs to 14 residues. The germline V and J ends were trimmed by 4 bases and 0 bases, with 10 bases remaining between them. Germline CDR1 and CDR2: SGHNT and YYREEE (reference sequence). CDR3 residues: CASSLDSSNYGYTF. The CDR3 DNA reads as TGTGCCAGCAGCCTGGACAGCTCTAACTATGGCTACACCTTC. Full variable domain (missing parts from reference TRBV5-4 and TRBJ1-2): ETGVTQSPTHLIKTRGQQVTLRCSSQSGHNTVSWYQQALGQGPQFIFQYYREEENGRGNFPPRFSGLQFPNYSSELNVNALELDDSALYLCASSLDSSNYGYTFGSGTRLTVV.

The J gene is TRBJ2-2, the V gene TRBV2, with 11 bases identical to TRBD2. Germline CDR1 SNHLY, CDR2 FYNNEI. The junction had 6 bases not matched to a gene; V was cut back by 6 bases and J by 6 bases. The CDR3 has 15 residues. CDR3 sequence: CASRVLAGVAGELFF. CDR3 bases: TGTGCCAGCAGGGTACTAGCGGGAGTTGCCGGGGAGCTGTTTTTT.

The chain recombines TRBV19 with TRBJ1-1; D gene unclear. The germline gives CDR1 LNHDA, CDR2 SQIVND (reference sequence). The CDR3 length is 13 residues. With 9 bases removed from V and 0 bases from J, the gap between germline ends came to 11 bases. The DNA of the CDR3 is TGTGCCAGCGCTTGGCAGGTGAACACTGAAGCTTTCTTT. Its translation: CASAWQVNTEAFF.

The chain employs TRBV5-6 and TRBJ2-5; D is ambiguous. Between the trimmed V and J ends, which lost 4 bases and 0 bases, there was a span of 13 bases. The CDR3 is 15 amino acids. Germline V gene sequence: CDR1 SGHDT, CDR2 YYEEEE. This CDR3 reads CASSIRTRYQETQYF. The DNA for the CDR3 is TGTGCCAGCAGCATACGTACTCGGTACCAAGAGACCCAGTACTTC.

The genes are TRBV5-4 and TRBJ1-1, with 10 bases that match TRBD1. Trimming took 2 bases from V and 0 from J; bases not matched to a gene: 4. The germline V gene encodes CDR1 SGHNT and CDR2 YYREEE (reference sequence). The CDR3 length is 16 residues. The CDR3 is CASSFGQGDLNTEAFF. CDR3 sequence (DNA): TGTGCCAGCAGCTTTGGACAGGGGGATTTGAACACTGAAGCTTTCTTT.

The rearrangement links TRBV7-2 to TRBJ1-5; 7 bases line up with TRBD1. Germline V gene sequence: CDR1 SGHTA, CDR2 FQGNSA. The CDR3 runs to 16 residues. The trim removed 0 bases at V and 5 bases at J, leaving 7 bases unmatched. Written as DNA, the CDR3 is TGTGCCAGCAGCTTAGCAGCAGGGGGTTCGGATCAGCCCCAGCATTTT. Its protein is CASSLAAGGSDQPQHF.

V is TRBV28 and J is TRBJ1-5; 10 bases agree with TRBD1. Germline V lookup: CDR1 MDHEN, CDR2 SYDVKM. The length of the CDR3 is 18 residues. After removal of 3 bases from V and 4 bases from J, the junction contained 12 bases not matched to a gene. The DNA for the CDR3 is TGTGCCAGCAGTTTGGGCAACCATCGGACAGGGGGTAATCAGCCCCAGCATTTT. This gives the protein CASSLGNHRTGGNQPQHF.

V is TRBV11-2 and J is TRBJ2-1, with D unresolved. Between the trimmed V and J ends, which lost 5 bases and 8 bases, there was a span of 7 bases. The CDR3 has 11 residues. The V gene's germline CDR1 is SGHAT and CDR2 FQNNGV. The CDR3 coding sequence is TGTGCCAGCAGCCGCTCGGATGAGCAGTTCTTC. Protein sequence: CASSRSDEQFF.

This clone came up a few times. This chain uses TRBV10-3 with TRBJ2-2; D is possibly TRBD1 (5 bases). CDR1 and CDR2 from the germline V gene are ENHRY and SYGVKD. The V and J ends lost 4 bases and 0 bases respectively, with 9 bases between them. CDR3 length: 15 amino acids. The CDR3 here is CAISGDRPNTGELFF. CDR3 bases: TGTGCCATCAGTGGAGACAGACCGAACACCGGGGAGCTGTTTTTT.

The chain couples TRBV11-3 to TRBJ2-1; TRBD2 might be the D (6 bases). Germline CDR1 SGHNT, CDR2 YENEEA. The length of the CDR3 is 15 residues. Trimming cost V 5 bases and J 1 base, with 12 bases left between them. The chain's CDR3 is CASSPRRGSYNEQFF. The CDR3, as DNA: TGTGCCAGCAGCCCAAGGAGGGGATCCTACAATGAGCAGTTCTTC.

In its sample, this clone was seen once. The CDR3 nucleotides read TGTGCCAGCTCACCTTCGAGACAGGGTTCTTACGAGCAGTACTTC. Its protein product is CASSPSRQGSYEQYF. The gene calls are TRBV18 and TRBJ2-7; TRBD1 matches 7 bases. The CDR3 totals 15 residues. J was trimmed by 4 bases and V by 3 bases; bases with no gene match: 9. From germline, CDR1 is KGHSH and CDR2 LQKENI.

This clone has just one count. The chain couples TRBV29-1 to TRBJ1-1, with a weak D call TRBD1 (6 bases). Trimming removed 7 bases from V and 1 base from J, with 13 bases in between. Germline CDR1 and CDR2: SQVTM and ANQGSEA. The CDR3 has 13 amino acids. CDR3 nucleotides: TGCAGCGCCCCAGCCAGGGGGAACACTGAAGCTTTCTTT. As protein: CSAPARGNTEAFF. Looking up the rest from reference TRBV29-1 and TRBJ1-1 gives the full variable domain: SAVISQKPSRDICQRGTSLTIQCQVDSQVTMMFWYRQQPGQSLTLIATANQGSEATYESGFVIDKFPISRPNLTFSTLTVSNMSPEDSSIYLCSAPARGNTEAFFGQGTRLTVV.

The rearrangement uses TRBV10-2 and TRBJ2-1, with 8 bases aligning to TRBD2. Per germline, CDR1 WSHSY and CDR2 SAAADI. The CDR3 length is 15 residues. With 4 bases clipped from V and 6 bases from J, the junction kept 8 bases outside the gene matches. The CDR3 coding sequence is TGCGCCAGCAGTGGGGGAGTAGCGGGAACCAATGAGCAGTTCTTC. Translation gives CASSGGVAGTNEQFF.

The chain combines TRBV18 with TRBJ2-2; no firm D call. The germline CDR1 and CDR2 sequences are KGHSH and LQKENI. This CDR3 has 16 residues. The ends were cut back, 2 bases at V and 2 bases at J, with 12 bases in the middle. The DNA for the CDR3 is TGTGCCAGCTCACCAGAGGCTCCTACTAACACCGGGGAGCTGTTTTTT. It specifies CASSPEAPTNTGELFF.

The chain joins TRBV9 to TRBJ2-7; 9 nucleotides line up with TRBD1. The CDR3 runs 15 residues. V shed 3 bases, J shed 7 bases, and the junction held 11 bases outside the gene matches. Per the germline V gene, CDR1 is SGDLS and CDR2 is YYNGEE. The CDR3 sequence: CASSASTGGFGEQYF. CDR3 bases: TGTGCCAGCAGCGCCTCGACAGGGGGTTTCGGAGAGCAGTACTTC.

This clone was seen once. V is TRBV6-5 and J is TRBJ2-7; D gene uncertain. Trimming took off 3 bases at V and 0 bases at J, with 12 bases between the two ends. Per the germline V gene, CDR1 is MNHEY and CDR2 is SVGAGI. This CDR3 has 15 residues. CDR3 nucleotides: TGTGCCAGCAGTTATGGGCAGATTAGCTCCTACGAGCAGTACTTC. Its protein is CASSYGQISSYEQYF.

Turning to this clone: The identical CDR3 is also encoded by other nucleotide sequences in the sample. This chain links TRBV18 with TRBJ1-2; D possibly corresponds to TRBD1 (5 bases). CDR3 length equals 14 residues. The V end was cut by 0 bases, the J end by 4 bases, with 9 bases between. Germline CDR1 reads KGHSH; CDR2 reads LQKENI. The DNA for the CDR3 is TGTGCCAGCTCACCACCGTCGGGGGTCTATGGCTACACCTTC. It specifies CASSPPSGVYGYTF.